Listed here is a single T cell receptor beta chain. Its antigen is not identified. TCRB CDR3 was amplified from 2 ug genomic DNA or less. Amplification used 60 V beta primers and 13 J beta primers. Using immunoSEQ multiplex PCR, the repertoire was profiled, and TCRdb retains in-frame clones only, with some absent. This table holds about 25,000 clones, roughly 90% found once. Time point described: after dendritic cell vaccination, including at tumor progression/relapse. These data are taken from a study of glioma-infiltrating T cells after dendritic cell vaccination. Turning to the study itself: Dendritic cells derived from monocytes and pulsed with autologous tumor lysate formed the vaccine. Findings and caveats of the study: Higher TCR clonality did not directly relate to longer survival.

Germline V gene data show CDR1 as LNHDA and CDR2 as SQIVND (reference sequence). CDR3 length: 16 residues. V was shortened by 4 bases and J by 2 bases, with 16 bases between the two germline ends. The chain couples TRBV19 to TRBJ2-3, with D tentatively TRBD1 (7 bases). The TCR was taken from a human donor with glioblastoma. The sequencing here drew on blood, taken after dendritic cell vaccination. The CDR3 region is CASSTRRDRDTDTQYF. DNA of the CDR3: TGTGCCAGTAGTACCCGGCGGGACAGAGACACAGATACGCAGTATTTT.